This section outlines one T cell receptor (beta chain) sequence together with its context. The source of the sample is a study of control samples from healthy donors and cancer patients. Germline values: CDR1 LNHDA, CDR2 SQIVND (reference sequence). Trimming shortened V by 2 bases and J by 6 bases, and 16 bases separated the two germline ends. The CDR3 is made up of 15 amino acids. Repertoires were generated with immunoSEQ multiplex PCR, while TCRdb's copy carries only in-frame clones and drops some. Counted here are 100,000 to 150,000 clones, just under 95% occurring once; the ten biggest clones make up 3.6%.

The sample was blood. This sequence originates from a man aged 25-45 years in good health. The gene calls are TRBV19 and TRBJ1-2; perhaps TRBD1 as D (6 bases). The DNA for the CDR3 is TGTGCCAGTAGTATATTGTCAGGGGCTAAGAATGGCTACACCTTC. This encodes CASSILSGAKNGYTF.